The clone carrying this TCR beta chain was observed a handful of times. The CDR3 totals 16 residues. V dropped 4 bases and J dropped 1 base, with 17 bases sitting between them. In germline, CDR1 is MNHNS, CDR2 SASEGT. The data stem from a study of blood T cell repertoires in COVID-19. Study as a whole: The study drew acute and convalescent COVID-19 samples from the United States, Italy and Spain.

Some clones are missing from TCRdb's copy, which holds only in-frame ones; the method was immunoSEQ multiplex PCR. The sample lists around 60,000 clones, more than 70% occurring once. Sequencing was done on a sample of peripheral blood. This chain connects TRBV6-1 to TRBJ2-7; D possibly corresponds to TRBD1 (5 bases). This TCR derives from a man between 60 and 70 years old with COVID-19, enrolled during active disease. For the CDR3, the DNA is TGTGCCAGCAGTGTACAGGTTCTCGAAAGATCCTACGAGCAGTACTTC. It is translated as CASSVQVLERSYEQYF.